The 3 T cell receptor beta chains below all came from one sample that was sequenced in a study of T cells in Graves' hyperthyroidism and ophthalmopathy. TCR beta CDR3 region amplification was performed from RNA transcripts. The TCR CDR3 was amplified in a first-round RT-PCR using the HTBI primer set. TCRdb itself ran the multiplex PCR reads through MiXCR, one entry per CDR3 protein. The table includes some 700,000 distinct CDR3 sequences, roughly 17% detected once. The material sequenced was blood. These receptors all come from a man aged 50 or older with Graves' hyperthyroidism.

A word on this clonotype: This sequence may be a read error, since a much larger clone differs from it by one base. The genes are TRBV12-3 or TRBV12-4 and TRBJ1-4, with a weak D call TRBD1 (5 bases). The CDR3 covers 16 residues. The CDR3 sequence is CASRGADRATNEELFF. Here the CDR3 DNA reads TGTGCCAGCAGAGGGGCAGACCGCGCAACTAATGAAGAACTGTTTTTT.

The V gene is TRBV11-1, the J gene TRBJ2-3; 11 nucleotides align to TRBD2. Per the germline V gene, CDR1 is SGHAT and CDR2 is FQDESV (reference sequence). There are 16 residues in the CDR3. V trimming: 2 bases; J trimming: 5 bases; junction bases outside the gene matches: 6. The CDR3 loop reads CASSLRLAGTRDTQYF. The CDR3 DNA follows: TGTGCCAGCAGCTTACGACTAGCGGGAACTAGAGATACGCAGTATTTT.

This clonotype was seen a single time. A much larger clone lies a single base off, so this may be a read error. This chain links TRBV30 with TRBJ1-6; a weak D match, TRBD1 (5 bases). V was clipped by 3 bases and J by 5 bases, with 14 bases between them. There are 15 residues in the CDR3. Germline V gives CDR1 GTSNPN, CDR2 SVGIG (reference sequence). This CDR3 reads CAWSRQRANNSPLHF. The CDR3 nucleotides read TGTGCCTGGAGCAGACAGCGGGCAAATAATTCACCCCTCCACTTT.